This passage covers 9 T cell receptor beta chains from one sample sequenced in a study of cytomegalovirus exposure and HLA in healthy donors. The PCR was carried out with 60 Vbeta primers and 13 Jbeta primers. TCRdb keeps only in-frame clones here, not all; method: immunoSEQ multiplex PCR. The table includes 120,000 or so clones, about 90% detected once. The specimen sequenced was PBMCs. These receptors were collected from a man aged 35 to 55 in good health and CMV-seronegative.

This clone was seen once. The gene calls are TRBV10-3 and TRBJ2-3, with 13 bases fitting TRBD2. CDR3 length: 17 residues. The germline gives CDR1 ENHRY, CDR2 SYGVKD. The V and J ends lost 2 bases and 0 bases, in that order; junction bases with no gene match: 2. The CDR3 bases are TGTGCCATCAGTGAGACACTAGCGGGGGGGAGCACAGATACGCAGTATTTT. Protein sequence: CAISETLAGGSTDTQYF.

This rearrangement joins TRBV6-5 to TRBJ1-1, with a possible D match to TRBD1 (5 bases). Germline assignment: CDR1 MNHEY and CDR2 SVGAGI. CDR3 size: 13 residues. The V end lost 8 bases, the J end lost 3 bases, and 13 bases lay between the germline ends. For the CDR3, the DNA is TGTGCCAGCCGTCGGGGGGTGGACACTGAAGCTTTCTTT. Its protein is CASRRGVDTEAFF.

The chain uses TRBV5-6 and TRBJ1-3, with 7 bases that match TRBD1. Germline V lookup: CDR1 SGHDT, CDR2 YYEEEE. The CDR3 is made up of 14 amino acids. With 5 bases clipped from V and 4 bases from J, the junction kept 6 bases outside the gene matches. CDR3 protein: CASRETGTGNTIYF. The CDR3 DNA is TGTGCCAGCAGAGAGACAGGGACCGGAAACACCATATATTTT.

The chain links TRBV5-1 to TRBJ2-2; 12 nucleotides agree with TRBD2. V lost 4 bases and J lost 3; bases outside the gene matches: 16. Germline lookup yields CDR1 SGHRS and CDR2 YFSETQ. The CDR3 is 20 amino acids. CDR3 in amino acids: CASSLRPTSGGINYTGELFF. CDR3 DNA sequence: TGCGCCAGCAGCCTCCGACCGACTAGCGGGGGAATAAACTACACCGGGGAGCTGTTTTTT. Full variable domain (outside the CDR3, taken from reference TRBV5-1 and TRBJ2-2): KAGVTQTPRYLIKTRGQQVTLSCSPISGHRSVSWYQQTPGQGLQFLFEYFSETQRNKGNFPGRFSGRQFSNSRSEMNVSTLELGDSALYLCASSLRPTSGGINYTGELFFGEGSRLTVL.

The chain uses TRBV19 and TRBJ1-5; 7 bases line up with TRBD1. The CDR3 sequence is 14 residues long. V gave up 7 bases and J gave up 7 bases; unmatched junction bases: 10. Germline values: CDR1 LNHDA, CDR2 SQIVND (reference sequence). CDR3 residues: CASNQGGIRQPQHF. For the CDR3, the DNA is TGTGCCAGTAACCAGGGGGGAATTCGGCAGCCCCAGCATTTT.

The CDR3 DNA reads as TGTGCCAGCAGCGTAGGACTAGCGGGGGACCGGGAGCAGTTCTTC. Residues: CASSVGLAGDREQFF. This chain joins TRBV9 and TRBJ2-1; TRBD2 matches at 12 bases. Germline V gives CDR1 SGDLS, CDR2 YYNGEE. This CDR3 has 15 amino acids. J gave up 10 bases and V 0 bases, and 5 bases lay outside the gene matches.

Points on this clone: This same CDR3 is encoded by further DNA sequences in the sample. The chain combines TRBV27 with TRBJ1-5; weak D call: TRBD1 (5 bases). The V end was cut by 2 bases, the J end by 5 bases, with 7 bases between. Germline loops: CDR1 MNHEY, CDR2 SMNVEV (reference sequence). The CDR3 length is 13 residues. CDR3 nucleotide sequence: TGTGCCAGCAGTTTACAGGGTGATCAGCCCCAGCATTTT. Translating gives CASSLQGDQPQHF.

CDR3 sequence: CASSPQGGMNTEAFF. Here the CDR3 DNA reads TGTGCCAGTAGTCCGCAGGGTGGAATGAACACTGAAGCTTTCTTT. This sequence joins TRBV19 and TRBJ1-1; TRBD1 is a possible D gene (5 bases). Trimming removed 5 bases at V and 0 bases at J, with 13 bases between. Per germline, CDR1 LNHDA and CDR2 SQIVND (reference sequence). The CDR3 loop spans 15 amino acids.

This sequence joins TRBV6-5 and TRBJ1-1; D unresolved. Germline lookup yields CDR1 MNHEY and CDR2 SVGAGI. Between the trimmed V and J ends, which lost 0 bases and 0 bases, there was a span of 5 bases. The CDR3 spans 14 residues. The CDR3 bases are TGTGCCAGCAGTTACTCGGTAGTGAACACTGAAGCTTTCTTT. Its translation: CASSYSVVNTEAFF.